This T cell receptor beta chain was profiled in a study of response to subunit inactivated influenza vaccine. Study-level results: Each seasonal influenza vaccination recruits few new T cells, the authors suggested.

For this clonotype: Its target is unknown.

TCRdb reprocessed the RT-PCR reads via MiXCR and lists one record per CDR3 protein. The table includes some 640,000 distinct CDR3 sequences, more than 11% detected once. Germline V gene data show CDR1 as SGHRS and CDR2 as YFSETQ. The CDR3 runs to 18 residues. Trimming at V came to 0 bases and at J to 2 bases, leaving 9 bases not matched to a gene. The clonotype was recovered from a man aged 50-60 years who received an inactivated influenza vaccine. The chain couples TRBV5-1 to TRBJ2-7; TRBD2 aligns across 12 bases. Sequenced material: PBMCs from blood, taken roughly 15 days before vaccination. Here the CDR3 reads CASSLGPLSSGGAYEQYF. For the CDR3, the DNA is TGCGCCAGCAGCTTGGGACCCTTGTCTAGCGGGGGGGCCTACGAGCAGTACTTC.